The sequence of this T cell receptor beta chain was determined in a study of T cell changes during pregnancy in multiple sclerosis (dated by TCRdb to about 2019). A note on the overall study: The study looked at changes in the T cell repertoire across pregnancy in women with multiple sclerosis.

The CDR3 measures 15 amino acids from cysteine to phenylalanine. Only the CDR3 region is kept as DNA, spanning 45 bases read in frame from base 1. V was cut back by 8 bases and J by 1 base, leaving a gap of 17 bases between them. CDR1 MDHEN and CDR2 SYDVKM were looked up in the germline V gene. Libraries were built with the immunoSEQ multiplex PCR assay. TCRdb's version of the immuneACCESS table is confined to in-frame rearrangements and falls short of the full clone set. An unresolved V gene accounts for under half of the shortfall where checked; the remainder is of unknown origin. The sample profile shows about 13,000 clones; around nine tenths of them were found once. Of the sample, approximately 9% is held by the ten largest clones. Notes on this clone: It lacks a known antigen. No much larger clonotype is one base removed from it; base qualities were not supplied.

The starting material was CD8+ T cells from peripheral blood mononuclear cells, obtained in the first trimester of pregnancy. This TCR was sampled from a female donor with multiple sclerosis, enrolled in a pregnancy study. The chain is made from TRBV28 and TRBJ1-1; TRBD1 is a possible D gene, resting on 6 matching bases. The CDR3 corresponds to CASFSYREGNTEAFF. The DNA sequence is as follows: TGTGCCAGCTTTTCGTACAGGGAGGGGAACACTGAAGCTTTCTTT.